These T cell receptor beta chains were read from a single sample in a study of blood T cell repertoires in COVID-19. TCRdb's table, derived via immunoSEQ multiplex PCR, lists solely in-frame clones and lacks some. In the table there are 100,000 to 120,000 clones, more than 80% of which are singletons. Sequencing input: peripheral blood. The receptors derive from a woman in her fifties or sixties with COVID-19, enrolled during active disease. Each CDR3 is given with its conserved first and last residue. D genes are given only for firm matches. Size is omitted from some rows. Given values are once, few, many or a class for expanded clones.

cdr3_aa: CASSYSKYRAGEKLFF; cdr3_nt: TGTGCCAGCAGTTACTCGAAATACAGGGCGGGTGAAAAACTGTTTTTT; j_call: TRBJ1-4; d_call: .; v_call: TRBV6-2/TRBV6-3; clone_size: .
cdr3_aa: CSAGQGIEQYF; cdr3_nt: TGCAGCGCAGGACAGGGGATCGAGCAGTACTTC; j_call: TRBJ2-7; d_call: TRBD1; v_call: TRBV29-1; clone_size: few
cdr3_aa: CASSLRGGGAGETQYF; cdr3_nt: TGTGCCAGCAGCTTACGCGGCGGGGGGGCTGGTGAGACCCAGTACTTC; j_call: TRBJ2-5; d_call: TRBD2; v_call: TRBV7-8; clone_size: once
cdr3_aa: CASSFDGTTAYEQYF; cdr3_nt: TGCGCCAGCAGCTTTGACGGGACTACTGCCTACGAGCAGTACTTC; j_call: TRBJ2-7; d_call: TRBD2; v_call: TRBV5-1; clone_size: .
cdr3_aa: CASSPTGHSGTEAFF; cdr3_nt: TGTGCCAGCAGCCCAACGGGACATTCGGGGACTGAAGCTTTCTTT; j_call: TRBJ1-1; d_call: .; v_call: TRBV5-6; clone_size: .
cdr3_aa: CASSPTGGTEAFF; cdr3_nt: TGTGCCAGCAGCCCTACAGGGGGCACTGAAGCTTTCTTT; j_call: TRBJ1-1; d_call: TRBD1; v_call: TRBV25-1; clone_size: .
cdr3_aa: CASSSFSYEQYF; cdr3_nt: TGTGCCAGCAGTTCTTTCTCCTACGAGCAGTACTTC; j_call: TRBJ2-7; d_call: .; v_call: TRBV7-2; clone_size: .
cdr3_aa: CASSQRDRGGNQPQHF; cdr3_nt: TGTGCCAGCAGCCAACGGGACAGGGGAGGCAATCAGCCCCAGCATTTT; j_call: TRBJ1-5; d_call: TRBD1; v_call: TRBV5-6; clone_size: .
cdr3_aa: CASSLTSGGETGELFF; cdr3_nt: TGTGCCAGCAGCTTGACTAGCGGGGGTGAGACCGGGGAGCTGTTTTTT; j_call: TRBJ2-2; d_call: TRBD2; v_call: TRBV5-4; clone_size: .
cdr3_aa: CASSPGTRGETQYF; cdr3_nt: TGCGCCAGCAGCCCCGGGACTAGGGGGGAGACCCAGTACTTC; j_call: TRBJ2-5; d_call: TRBD2; v_call: TRBV5-1; clone_size: .
cdr3_aa: CASSQDSGGDTYEQYF; cdr3_nt: TGTGCCAGCAGCCAAGATAGCGGGGGGGATACCTACGAGCAGTACTTC; j_call: TRBJ2-7; d_call: TRBD2; v_call: TRBV14; clone_size: once
cdr3_aa: CASRLTGDTGELFF; cdr3_nt: TGTGCCAGCAGATTAACAGGGGACACCGGGGAGCTGTTTTTT; j_call: TRBJ2-2; d_call: TRBD1; v_call: TRBV7-9; clone_size: once
cdr3_aa: CASSSGGGTDTQYF; cdr3_nt: TGTGCCAGCAGTAGCGGGGGCGGCACAGATACGCAGTATTTT; j_call: TRBJ2-3; d_call: TRBD2; v_call: TRBV2; clone_size: .
cdr3_aa: CASSKRGDSTHEQYF; cdr3_nt: TGTGCCAGCAGCAAAAGAGGGGACAGCACACACGAGCAGTACTTC; j_call: TRBJ2-7; d_call: .; v_call: TRBV21-1; clone_size: .
cdr3_aa: CASSPDTPTEAFF; cdr3_nt: TGTGCCAGCAGTCCCGACACTCCCACTGAAGCTTTCTTT; j_call: TRBJ1-1; d_call: .; v_call: TRBV6-5; clone_size: .
cdr3_aa: CASSQDPSGQGYSPLHF; cdr3_nt: TGCGCCAGCAGCCAAGATCCGTCCGGACAGGGATATTCACCCCTCCACTTT; j_call: TRBJ1-6; d_call: TRBD1; v_call: TRBV4-1; clone_size: .
cdr3_aa: CASSYSISGGYNEQFF; cdr3_nt: TGTGCCAGCAGTTACTCAATTAGCGGGGGATACAATGAGCAGTTCTTC; j_call: TRBJ2-1; d_call: TRBD2; v_call: TRBV6-6; clone_size: .
cdr3_aa: CASSPDGGHGELFF; cdr3_nt: TGTGCCAGCAGTCCCGACGGGGGGCACGGGGAGCTGTTTTTT; j_call: TRBJ2-2; d_call: .; v_call: TRBV6-5; clone_size: .
cdr3_aa: CASSEGGVYQETQYF; cdr3_nt: TGTGCCAGCAGTGAGGGGGGGGTGTACCAAGAGACCCAGTACTTC; j_call: TRBJ2-5; d_call: .; v_call: TRBV6-2/TRBV6-3; clone_size: .
cdr3_aa: CARPGQDTGELFF; cdr3_nt: TGTGCCCGGCCGGGACAAGACACCGGGGAGCTGTTTTTT; j_call: TRBJ2-2; d_call: .; v_call: TRBV30; clone_size: .
cdr3_aa: CASSIINRGNTEAFF; cdr3_nt: TGTGCCAGTAGTATTATCAACAGGGGGAACACTGAAGCTTTCTTT; j_call: TRBJ1-1; d_call: TRBD1; v_call: TRBV19; clone_size: few
cdr3_aa: CASSLGGLAGTDTQYF; cdr3_nt: TGTGCCAGCAGCTTAGGAGGACTAGCGGGAACAGATACGCAGTATTTT; j_call: TRBJ2-3; d_call: TRBD2; v_call: TRBV7-2; clone_size: .
cdr3_aa: CASSESAGLVTEAFF; cdr3_nt: TGTGCCAGCAGTGAATCTGCAGGGTTGGTCACTGAAGCTTTCTTT; j_call: TRBJ1-1; d_call: .; v_call: TRBV6-1; clone_size: .
cdr3_aa: CASSPLAASAQETQYF; cdr3_nt: TGTGCCAGCTCACCACTTGCGGCTAGCGCCCAAGAGACCCAGTACTTC; j_call: TRBJ2-5; d_call: .; v_call: TRBV18; clone_size: .
cdr3_aa: CASSSDRVGYGTEAFF; cdr3_nt: TGTGCCAGCAGCTCCGACAGGGTAGGCTACGGCACTGAAGCTTTCTTT; j_call: TRBJ1-1; d_call: TRBD1; v_call: TRBV6-2/TRBV6-3; clone_size: .
cdr3_aa: CASSVLGRNTEAFF; cdr3_nt: TGTGCCAGCAGCGTCCTGGGGCGGAACACTGAAGCTTTCTTT; j_call: TRBJ1-1; d_call: .; v_call: TRBV14; clone_size: .
cdr3_aa: CASSSGSLPGNTIYF; cdr3_nt: TGTGCCAGCAGCTCCGGGTCGCTCCCTGGAAACACCATATATTTT; j_call: TRBJ1-3; d_call: .; v_call: TRBV7-3; clone_size: .
cdr3_aa: CASSLAGTGPSYEQYF; cdr3_nt: TGTGCCAGCAGCTTAGCGGGGACAGGACCCTCCTACGAGCAGTACTTC; j_call: TRBJ2-7; d_call: TRBD1; v_call: TRBV7-6; clone_size: .
cdr3_aa: CASSNQGAEGNTEAFF; cdr3_nt: TGTGCCAGCAGCAATCAGGGGGCGGAAGGAAACACTGAAGCTTTCTTT; j_call: TRBJ1-1; d_call: TRBD1; v_call: TRBV5-8; clone_size: .
cdr3_aa: CASSVASPQDRGDGYTF; cdr3_nt: TGTGCCAGCAGCGTAGCCTCCCCCCAGGACAGGGGTGATGGCTACACCTTC; j_call: TRBJ1-2; d_call: TRBD1; v_call: TRBV9; clone_size: .
cdr3_aa: CASSLVGTVEATIYF; cdr3_nt: TGCGCCAGCAGCCTGGTTGGGACAGTTGAGGCCACCATATATTTT; j_call: TRBJ1-3; d_call: TRBD1; v_call: TRBV5-1; clone_size: .
cdr3_aa: CASSLDRGQTYEQYF; cdr3_nt: TGTGCCAGCAGTTTAGACAGGGGGCAAACCTACGAGCAGTACTTC; j_call: TRBJ2-7; d_call: TRBD1; v_call: TRBV5-4; clone_size: .
cdr3_aa: CASSLEPGTYSNQPQHF; cdr3_nt: TGCGCCAGCAGCTTGGAGCCAGGGACATATAGCAATCAGCCCCAGCATTTT; j_call: TRBJ1-5; d_call: .; v_call: TRBV5-1; clone_size: once
cdr3_aa: CASSSSPNRGRTRGYEQYF; cdr3_nt: TGCGCCAGCAGCTCCAGCCCGAACAGGGGGCGGACTCGGGGGTACGAGCAGTACTTC; j_call: TRBJ2-7; d_call: TRBD1; v_call: TRBV5-1; clone_size: .
cdr3_aa: CASSPTGTGNTIYF; cdr3_nt: TGTGCCAGCAGCCCAACAGGGACCGGAAACACCATATATTTT; j_call: TRBJ1-3; d_call: .; v_call: TRBV11-2; clone_size: .
cdr3_aa: CASSLGPTGTHTDTQYF; cdr3_nt: TGTGCCAGCAGCTTAGGCCCCACAGGGACCCACACAGATACGCAGTATTTT; j_call: TRBJ2-3; d_call: .; v_call: TRBV7-2; clone_size: few
cdr3_aa: CASSLVGATGNTIYF; cdr3_nt: TGTGCCAGCAGCTTGGTGGGGGCTACTGGAAACACCATATATTTT; j_call: TRBJ1-3; d_call: .; v_call: TRBV5-4; clone_size: .
cdr3_aa: CASSPSTESSGNTIYF; cdr3_nt: TGTGCCAGCTCACCCTCGACAGAGAGCTCTGGAAACACCATATATTTT; j_call: TRBJ1-3; d_call: .; v_call: TRBV18; clone_size: .
cdr3_aa: CASSPQGTYGYTF; cdr3_nt: TGTGCCAGCAGTCCCCAGGGAACCTATGGCTACACCTTC; j_call: TRBJ1-2; d_call: .; v_call: TRBV27; clone_size: .